The clone carrying this T cell receptor (beta chain) has a single count. This sample was included in a study of blood T cell repertoires in COVID-19. Across the whole study: From the United States, Italy and Spain came samples of acute and convalescent COVID-19. T cells, B-cell-depleted T cells, or PBMCs provided the cDNA or gDNA that served as material.

This CDR3 has 14 amino acids. The V end was cut by 3 bases, the J end by 8 bases, with 11 bases between. CDR1 is SGHTA, CDR2 FQGNSA, per germline. In the original processing: Using reference gene primer amplification, nucleated cell counts were estimated. Assay: immunoSEQ multiplex PCR; the TCRdb copy retains only in-frame clones and omits some. V, J and clone size derive from that table, while D and trimming were established from the DNA sequence. The data show under 200,000 clones, with 79% seen just once and 15% to 20% held by the top ten. The material sequenced was peripheral blood. The V call is TRBV7-2, the J call TRBJ1-6; D is undetermined. The TCR sequence derives from a man between 60 and 75 years old with active or convalescent COVID-19. The CDR3 coding sequence is TGTGCCAGCAGCTTGAAGGGAGGCGATTCACCCCTCCACTTT. As protein: CASSLKGGDSPLHF.